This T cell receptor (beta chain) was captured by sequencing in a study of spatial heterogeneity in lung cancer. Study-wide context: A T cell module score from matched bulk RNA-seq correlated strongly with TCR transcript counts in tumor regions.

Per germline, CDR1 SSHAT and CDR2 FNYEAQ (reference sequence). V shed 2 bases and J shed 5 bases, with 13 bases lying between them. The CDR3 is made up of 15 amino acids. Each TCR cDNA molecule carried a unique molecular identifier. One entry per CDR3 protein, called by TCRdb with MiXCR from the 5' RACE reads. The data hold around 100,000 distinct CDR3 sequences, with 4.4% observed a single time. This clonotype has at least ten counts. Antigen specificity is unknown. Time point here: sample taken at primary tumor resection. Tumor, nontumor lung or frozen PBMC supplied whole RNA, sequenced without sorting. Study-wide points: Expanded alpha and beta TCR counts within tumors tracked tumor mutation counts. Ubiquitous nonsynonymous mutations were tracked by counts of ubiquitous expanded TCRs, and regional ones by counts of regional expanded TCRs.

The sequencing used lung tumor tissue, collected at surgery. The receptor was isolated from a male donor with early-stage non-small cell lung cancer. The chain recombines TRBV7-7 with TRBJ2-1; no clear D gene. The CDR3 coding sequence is TGTGCCAGCAGCTTATTACCTGGAGCCGACAATGAGCAGTTCTTC. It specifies CASSLLPGADNEQFF.